This TCR beta chain comes out of a study of identical twins. CDR1 and CDR2 (germline): SQVTM, ANQGSEA. V lost 6 bases and J 5 bases, leaving 16 bases between the germline ends. This CDR3 contains 13 residues. TCRdb itself ran the 5' RACE reads through MiXCR, one entry per CDR3 protein. The sample shows hundreds of thousands of distinct CDR3 sequences, around an eighth of them seen only once. This clonotype was recorded a few times. All donors comprised healthy Caucasians. The sample was also reused in another study, on yellow fever vaccine responses in identical twins.

This sequence joins TRBV29-1 and TRBJ2-5; possibly TRBD1 for D (6 bases). The TCR originated in a woman aged 18 to 35 in good health. The sequenced sample was PBMCs. The CDR3 sequence is CSVPVQGHETQYF. The CDR3 DNA follows: TGCAGCGTGCCCGTCCAGGGACACGAGACCCAGTACTTC.